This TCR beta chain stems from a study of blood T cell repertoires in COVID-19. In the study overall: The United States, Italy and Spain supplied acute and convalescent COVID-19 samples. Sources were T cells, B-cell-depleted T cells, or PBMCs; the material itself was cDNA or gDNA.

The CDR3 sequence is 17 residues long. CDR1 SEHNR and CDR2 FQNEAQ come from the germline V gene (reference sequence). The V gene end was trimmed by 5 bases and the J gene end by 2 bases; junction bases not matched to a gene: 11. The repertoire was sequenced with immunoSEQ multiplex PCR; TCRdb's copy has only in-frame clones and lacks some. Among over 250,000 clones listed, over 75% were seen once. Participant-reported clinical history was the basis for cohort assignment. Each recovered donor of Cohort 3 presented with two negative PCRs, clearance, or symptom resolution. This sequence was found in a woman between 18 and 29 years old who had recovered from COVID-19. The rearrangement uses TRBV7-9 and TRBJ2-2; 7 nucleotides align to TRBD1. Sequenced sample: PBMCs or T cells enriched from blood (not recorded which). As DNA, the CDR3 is TGTGCCAGCAGCAACCGGGACAGAGAACTTAACACCGGGGAGCTGTTTTTT. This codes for CASSNRDRELNTGELFF.